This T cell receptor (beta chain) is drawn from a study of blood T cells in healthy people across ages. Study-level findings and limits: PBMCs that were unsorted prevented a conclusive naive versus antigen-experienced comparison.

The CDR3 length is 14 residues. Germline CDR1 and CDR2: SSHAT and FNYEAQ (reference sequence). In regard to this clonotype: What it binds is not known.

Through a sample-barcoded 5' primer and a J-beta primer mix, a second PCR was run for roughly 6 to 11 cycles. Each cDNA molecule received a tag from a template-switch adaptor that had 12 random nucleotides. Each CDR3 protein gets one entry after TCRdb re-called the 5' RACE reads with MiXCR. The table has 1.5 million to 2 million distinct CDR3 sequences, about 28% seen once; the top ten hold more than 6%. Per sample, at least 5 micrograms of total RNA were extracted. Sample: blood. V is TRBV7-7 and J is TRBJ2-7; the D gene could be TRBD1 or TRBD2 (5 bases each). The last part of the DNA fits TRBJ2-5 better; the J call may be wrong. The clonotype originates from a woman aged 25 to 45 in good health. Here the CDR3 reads CASSLGQGEGTQYF. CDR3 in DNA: TGTGCCAGCAGCTTAGGGCAGGGAGAAGGGACCCAGTACTTC.